This T cell receptor (beta chain) stems from a study of T cell responses to AZD1222 COVID-19 vaccine. Overall study: Pooling of second doses given at about 4 or about 12 weeks was done. Findings and caveats of the study: Spike-specific TCRs gained breadth and depth after people received two AZD1222 doses. Only a handful of AZD1222 recipients, more than five in all, had baseline seropositivity. Donors were chiefly white British, with a greater number of females, and clonal diversity was perhaps underestimated.

Remarks on this clone: Its antigen is unknown.

Trimming left V 8 bases short and J 1 base short, with 9 bases between. There are 13 residues in the CDR3. Per the germline V gene, CDR1 is LNHNV and CDR2 is YYDKDF (reference sequence). The table came from immunoSEQ multiplex PCR; TCRdb's copy has only in-frame clones and leaves some out. The sample lists some 130,000 clones; around nine tenths were seen once. The V gene is TRBV15, the J gene TRBJ1-3, with a tentative D call TRBD1 (5 bases). The sequence was obtained from an adult in good health. Sequencing was performed on peripheral blood, taken on day 0 of AZD1222 vaccination. CDR3 residues: CATGGWSGNTIYF. CDR3 coding DNA: TGTGCCACCGGGGGTTGGTCTGGAAACACCATATATTTT.